The 17 T cell receptor beta chains below were found in one sample sequenced in a study of shared clonotypes between healthy human individuals. Data came from immunoSEQ multiplex PCR; TCRdb stores just in-frame clones and leaves some out. Of a few million clones listed, more than 80% are singletons. Sequencing was done on a sample of naive CD4+ T cells sorted from blood. Subset of the sample: CD45RA+ positively selected. These receptors were collected from a man between 18 and 35 years old in good health.

The chain carries TRBV7-2 and TRBJ1-2, with TRBD1 identical over 9 bases. The CDR3 has 17 residues. Germline CDR1 and CDR2: SGHTA and FQGNSA. V dropped 4 bases and J dropped 4; count of bases not matched to a gene: 13. Here the CDR3 reads CASSSRQGGTLAYGYTF. The CDR3 region has the DNA TGTGCCAGCAGCTCCAGACAGGGGGGGACCTTGGCCTATGGCTACACCTTC.

This clone was picked up a small number of times. The V call is TRBV7-6, the J call TRBJ1-1; unclear D gene. V dropped 0 bases and J dropped 7 bases, with 12 bases sitting between them. CDR3 length: 14 residues. Germline V gene lookup returns CDR1 SGHVS and CDR2 FNYEAQ. CDR3 amino acids: CASSLAGRASEAFF. The CDR3 DNA is TGTGCCAGCAGCTTAGCAGGTAGAGCAAGTGAAGCTTTCTTT. The full variable domain, its missing parts supplied by reference TRBV7-6 and TRBJ1-1, is GAGVSQSPRYKVTKRGQDVALRCDPISGHVSLYWYRQALGQGPEFLTYFNYEAQQDKSGLPNDRFSAERPEGSISTLTIQRTEQRDSAMYRCASSLAGRASEAFFGQGTRLTVV.

The chain employs TRBV2 and TRBJ2-1, with a possible D match to TRBD1 (6 bases). V was clipped by 8 bases and J by 0 bases, with 11 bases between them. The CDR3 extends over 14 amino acids. Germline loops: CDR1 SNHLY, CDR2 FYNNEI. The CDR3 DNA follows: TGTGCCAGCCCGACAGGCAGCTCCTACAATGAGCAGTTCTTC. It is translated as CASPTGSSYNEQFF. The whole variable domain, remainder taken from reference TRBV2 and TRBJ2-1, is EPEVTQTPSHQVTQMGQEVILRCVPISNHLYFYWYRQILGQKVEFLVSFYNNEISEKSEIFDDQFSVERPDGSNFTLKIRSTKLEDSAMYFCASPTGSSYNEQFFGPGTRLTVL.

About this clone itself: Other nucleotide sequences from this sample produce the same CDR3. V is TRBV9 and J is TRBJ2-6; the D is unclear. Trimming shortened V by 0 bases and J by 1 base, and 5 bases separated the two germline ends. Germline CDR1 is SGDLS and CDR2 is YYNGEE. CDR3 size: 15 residues. CDR3 bases: TGTGCCAGCAGCGTAGTGGATTCTGGGGCCAACGTCCTGACTTTC. It encodes CASSVVDSGANVLTF.

The chain has TRBV30 and TRBJ2-7; the D call may be TRBD1 or TRBD2 (5 bases each). The CDR3 runs to 15 residues. V was cut by 1 base and J by 8 bases, with 21 bases left in between. The V gene's germline CDR1 is GTSNPN and CDR2 SVGIG (reference sequence). The DNA for the CDR3 is TGTGCCTGGAGTGCGCCCGGGGCGTTTTTGGGGAAGCAGTACTTC. Its protein product is CAWSAPGAFLGKQYF.

On this clone itself: This specimen includes other DNA sequences encoding the same CDR3. The V call is TRBV5-4, the J call TRBJ2-2, with a weak D call TRBD2 (6 bases). Germline V gene sequence: CDR1 SGHNT, CDR2 YYREEE (reference sequence). The CDR3 sequence is 15 residues long. Trimming took off 0 bases at V and 0 bases at J, with 6 bases between the two ends. The CDR3 sequence is CASSLGGTNTGELFF. CDR3 bases: TGTGCCAGCAGCTTGGGCGGGACGAACACCGGGGAGCTGTTTTTT.

Written as DNA, the CDR3 is TGTGCCAGTAGTATACGCCCTAACACTGAAGCTTTCTTT. Translated, it gives CASSIRPNTEAFF. The rearrangement uses TRBV19 and TRBJ1-1, with D hard to call. The germline V gene encodes CDR1 LNHDA and CDR2 SQIVND (reference sequence). CDR3 length equals 13 residues. Trimming took off 2 bases at V and 2 bases at J, with 6 bases between the two ends.

The rearrangement joins TRBV4-1 to TRBJ2-7; D assignment may be TRBD1 or TRBD2 (6 bases each). There are 18 residues in the CDR3. The V end was cut by 2 bases, the J end by 2 bases, with 22 bases between. CDR1 is MGHRA, CDR2 YSYEKL, per germline. The CDR3, as DNA: TGCGCCAGCAGCCAATCTGTCCTAAGGCAGAGGGGGGCCTACGAGCAGTACTTC. Translation: CASSQSVLRQRGAYEQYF.

The CDR3 region has the DNA TGTGCCATCAGGCGGGGGACCTACAATGAGCAGTTCTTC. Translated: CAIRRGTYNEQFF. The chain is built from TRBV10-3 and TRBJ2-1, with 7 bases lining up with TRBD2. Germline loops: CDR1 ENHRY, CDR2 SYGVKD. V lost 6 bases, J lost 2 bases, and 1 base stayed unmatched. The CDR3 totals 13 residues.

The chain joins TRBV5-1 to TRBJ1-1; D is uncertain. Germline CDR1 is SGHRS and CDR2 is YFSETQ. The CDR3 consists of 15 residues. Trimming took off 0 bases at V and 8 bases at J, with 17 bases between the two ends. CDR3 protein: CASSLGTKGVLEAFF. The CDR3 DNA follows: TGCGCCAGCAGCTTGGGAACCAAAGGTGTCCTGGAAGCTTTCTTT.

The chain uses TRBV7-2 and TRBJ1-5, with D maybe TRBD1 (5 bases). This CDR3 has 15 residues. Trimming pared 0 bases from V and 7 bases from J, leaving 13 bases between. Germline values: CDR1 SGHTA, CDR2 FQGNSA. The CDR3 sequence is CASSLAGGDGQPQHF. For the CDR3, the DNA is TGTGCCAGCAGCTTAGCAGGAGGGGACGGGCAGCCCCAGCATTTT.

The chain combines TRBV11-2 with TRBJ1-5, with TRBD1 matching 11 bases. This CDR3 spans 16 amino acids. Germline loops: CDR1 SGHAT, CDR2 FQNNGV. The ends lost 2 bases at V and 4 bases at J; junction bases unmatched: 4. CDR3: CASSLRGQGGNQPQHF. The CDR3 DNA reads as TGTGCCAGCAGCTTACGGGGACAGGGGGGGAATCAGCCCCAGCATTTT.

The chain combines TRBV28 with TRBJ1-2; D call uncertain. The CDR3 extends over 12 amino acids. V was trimmed by 1 base and J by 9 bases, leaving 9 bases between them. CDR1 and CDR2 (germline): MDHEN, SYDVKM. The CDR3 DNA is TGTGCCAGCAGTTTATCGAGGTTTAGCTACACCTTC. It encodes CASSLSRFSYTF.

The J gene is TRBJ2-1, the V gene TRBV6-5; 10 bases line up with TRBD2. V lost 2 bases, J lost 9 bases, and 4 bases stayed unmatched. The CDR3 is made up of 14 amino acids. The germline gives CDR1 MNHEY, CDR2 SVGAGI. The chain's CDR3 is CASSYAGLAIEQFF. CDR3 DNA: TGTGCCAGCAGTTACGCGGGACTAGCGATTGAGCAGTTCTTC.

The rearrangement uses TRBV10-3 and TRBJ2-5; D gene unclear. With 8 bases removed from V and 5 bases from J, the gap between germline ends came to 18 bases. CDR1 ENHRY and CDR2 SYGVKD come from the germline V gene. This CDR3 contains 14 residues. CDR3 nucleotides: TGTGCCATCCGACCTGGGTCGGGTTCGGAGACCCAGTACTTC. This gives the protein CAIRPGSGSETQYF.

This clone has only one observation. The chain joins TRBV7-2 to TRBJ2-7, with D perhaps matching TRBD2 (6 bases). Per the germline V gene, CDR1 is SGHTA and CDR2 is FQGNSA. The V and J ends lost 2 bases and 6 bases respectively, with 14 bases between them. The CDR3 spans 14 residues. The CDR3 loop reads CASSLTPPGGEQYF. CDR3 DNA sequence: TGTGCCAGCAGCTTAACCCCCCCCGGGGGCGAGCAGTACTTC. Filled out from reference TRBV7-2 and TRBJ2-7, the complete variable domain reads GAGVSQSPSNKVTEKGKDVELRCDPISGHTALYWYRQSLGQGLEFLIYFQGNSAPDKSGLPSDRFSAERTGGSVSTLTIQRTQQEDSAVYLCASSLTPPGGEQYFGPGTRLTVT.

The J gene is TRBJ2-7, the V gene TRBV7-2; 8 bases map to TRBD1. CDR1 and CDR2 from the germline V gene are SGHTA and FQGNSA. The junction had 8 bases not matched to a gene; V was cut back by 5 bases and J by 5 bases. The CDR3 consists of 14 residues. CDR3 sequence reads: CASSPRTGWDEQYF. The CDR3 nucleotides are TGTGCCAGCAGCCCAAGGACAGGGTGGGACGAGCAGTACTTC.